This T cell receptor (beta chain) was identified in a study of breast tumors, draining lymph nodes, adjacent tissues. Germline values: CDR1 KGHDR, CDR2 SFDVKD. The CDR3 totals 12 residues. V trimming: 12 bases; J trimming: 4 bases; junction bases outside the gene matches: 4. Turning to this clonotype: What it recognizes is unknown.

The lymph nodes were axillary draining lymph nodes from breast cancer patients. TCRdb reanalysed the multiplex PCR reads using MiXCR and keeps one entry per CDR3 protein. The sample has around 250,000 distinct CDR3 sequences, less than 40% seen once. The study, taken as a whole, reports: Data fit most tumor T cells coming from lymph node, expanding in tumor.

The chain links TRBV24-1 to TRBJ2-7; 11 nucleotides match TRBD1. This TCR was sampled from a female donor with breast cancer. Some clones in this sample may be carry-over from other donors' samples. Sequenced material: axillary lymph node tissue. CDR3 sequence: CAAGTGGYEQYF. The CDR3 region has the DNA TGTGCCGCCGGGACAGGGGGTTACGAGCAGTACTTC.